This TCR beta chain emerged from a study of human T cells and chemical hapten exposure. Study findings and constraints: Following DPC sensitization, TCRs present above 1 in 1000 frequency showed no change. With alopecia, donors may have immune responses unlike healthy people's.

This clonotype was recorded a few times. Its cognate antigen is unknown. The authors' processing: Sample TCR totals centred on a median of approximately 96,000, ranging about 23,224 to 690,600. In TCRdb, the RACE reads were re-called with MiXCR into one record per CDR3 protein. The V and J calls here are based on TCRdb, not the publication. The sample yields about 37,000 distinct CDR3 sequences, roughly 6.4% seen once. CDR3 size: 19 residues. With 2 bases removed from V and 4 bases from J, the gap between germline ends came to 25 bases. Germline CDR1 is MNHNS and CDR2 is SASEGT. Time point denoted: patch test 1, 2 weeks after DPC sensitization. Stated treatment: therapeutic diphenylcyclopropenone sensitization with weekly scalp DPC. Whole blood, unfractionated, served as the material for total RNA extraction. Blood collection took place prior to placing each patch test.

The chain employs TRBV6-1 and TRBJ2-3; D could derive from TRBD1 or TRBD2 (5 bases each). Sequenced here: whole blood, sampled in connection with sensitization to the hapten diphenylcyclopropenone (DPC). The sequence was collected from a woman aged 25-40 years with alopecia areata. Some clones in this sample may be carry-over from other donors' samples. The CDR3 spells CASSEREWEQGRFADTQYF. The CDR3, as DNA: TGTGCCAGCAGTGAAAGGGAGTGGGAGCAGGGAAGGTTCGCAGATACGCAGTATTTT.